The TCR beta chain described here comes from a study of CD8 T cells in ankylosing spondylitis. Points from the study as a whole: With a CD8+ phenotype, disease-linked clones were relatively rare in peripheral blood. A TCR beta motif of 8 or 9 highly homologous variants appeared characteristic of ankylosing spondylitis blood. Clones tied to disease were said to be significantly enriched in matched ankylosing spondylitis synovial fluid.

Many counts were recorded for this clonotype. Its antigen remains unidentified. Quantitative molecular-barcoded 5'-RACE generated the TCR beta libraries. TCRdb re-called the 5' RACE reads with MiXCR, one entry per CDR3 protein. Of about 260,000 distinct CDR3 sequences listed, 20% are singletons. CDR1 is SQVTM and CDR2 is ANQGSEA in the germline V gene. With V trimmed by 3 bases and J by 3 bases, 7 bases remained unmatched. The CDR3 is 14 residues long. The sample comprised blood, either unsorted or a sorted T cell fraction (not recorded which). The chain links TRBV29-1 to TRBJ2-7; 8 nucleotides agree with TRBD1. This clonotype was sampled from a male donor with ankylosing spondylitis or in good health (not recorded which). The CDR3 coding sequence is TGCAGCGTTGAGGTCCGGGACAGGATCTACGAGCAGTACGTC. Encoded protein: CSVEVRDRIYEQYV.